The 27 T cell receptor beta chains in this list originate from one sample, sequenced in a study of T-cell reconstitution after alpha-beta-depleted transplantation in children. Unique molecular identifiers were incorporated during preparation of the TCRbeta library. TCRdb analysed the PCR reads with MiXCR anew, one entry per CDR3 protein. Here the sample spans about 590,000 distinct CDR3 sequences, 13% being singletons. This specimen consisted of PBMCs, mostly from graft donor cells, obtained 360 days after TCRalphabeta/CD19-depleted stem cell transplant. The receptors here all came from a male patient aged 10 to 17 who had a stem cell transplant for acute myeloid leukemia, so the T cells may come from the graft donor.

This clonotype was seen repeatedly, ten times or more. This chain connects TRBV9 to TRBJ2-7; D call uncertain. Per the germline V gene, CDR1 is SGDLS and CDR2 is YYNGEE. CDR3 length: 15 residues. V was clipped by 4 bases and J by 2 bases, with 16 bases between them. CDR3 sequence: CASSPQSHGPYEQYF. For the CDR3, the DNA is TGTGCCAGCAGCCCCCAGTCCCACGGTCCCTACGAGCAGTACTTC.

This clonotype was observed at least ten times. CDR3 coding DNA: TGTGCCAGCAGCTTAGGGGGACTAGCGGGAAACATTCAGTACTTC. Its protein is CASSLGGLAGNIQYF. The chain links TRBV7-2 to TRBJ2-4; the match to TRBD2 covers 12 bases. Germline V CDR1 and CDR2: SGHTA, FQGNSA. There are 15 residues in the CDR3. Germline trimming cut 1 base from V and 6 bases from J; bases unmatched to any gene: 1. The complete variable domain, with remaining parts taken from reference TRBV7-2 and TRBJ2-4, reads GAGVSQSPSNKVTEKGKDVELRCDPISGHTALYWYRQSLGQGLEFLIYFQGNSAPDKSGLPSDRFSAERTGGSVSTLTIQRTQQEDSAVYLCASSLGGLAGNIQYFGAGTRLSVL.

The chain recombines TRBV7-2 with TRBJ2-1, with 7 bases aligning to TRBD2. From germline, CDR1 is SGHTA and CDR2 FQGNSA. The CDR3 spans 16 residues. Losses at the gene ends were 4 bases for V and 10 bases for J; bases not matched to a gene: 16. Here the CDR3 DNA reads TGTGCCAGCAGCTCTCCCCCCGCGGCGGGAGCAGTAGAGCAGTTCTTC. Amino acids: CASSSPPAAGAVEQFF. Looking up the rest from reference TRBV7-2 and TRBJ2-1 gives the full variable domain: GAGVSQSPSNKVTEKGKDVELRCDPISGHTALYWYRQSLGQGLEFLIYFQGNSAPDKSGLPSDRFSAERTGGSVSTLTIQRTQQEDSAVYLCASSSPPAAGAVEQFFGPGTRLTVL.

This clonotype was detected a few times. The gene calls are TRBV20-1 and TRBJ2-7; the D is unclear. The CDR3 extends over 12 amino acids. The germline CDR1 and CDR2 sequences are DFQATT and SNEGSKA (reference sequence). V was pared by 5 bases and J by 2 bases, with 10 bases between. The CDR3, as DNA: TGCAGTGCTCCCTGGGCCGCCTACGAGCAGTACTTC. This gives the protein CSAPWAAYEQYF.

On this clonotype: A read error may be the cause here, since a much bigger clone is one base away. This chain uses TRBV2 with TRBJ2-6, with D tentatively TRBD1 (5 bases). Looked up from germline, CDR1 is SNHLY and CDR2 is FYNNEI. The CDR3 runs 14 residues. Written as DNA, the CDR3 is TGTGCCAGCAGTTTGGGTGCTGGGGCCAACGTCCAGACTTTC. Its translation: CASSLGAGANVQTF.

The chain joins TRBV28 to TRBJ1-5; no reliable D call. Looked up from germline, CDR1 is MDHEN and CDR2 is SYDVKM. Trimming pared 0 bases from V and 7 bases from J, leaving 16 bases between. CDR3 size: 16 residues. CDR3: CASSLWHPSLGQPQHF. CDR3 nucleotide sequence: TGTGCCAGCAGTTTATGGCATCCCAGTTTGGGGCAGCCCCAGCATTTT.

The rearrangement uses TRBV5-1 and TRBJ2-1, with D possibly matching TRBD2 (6 bases). Germline V lookup: CDR1 SGHRS, CDR2 YFSETQ. This CDR3 is 18 amino acids long. Trimming removed 3 bases from V and 3 bases from J, with 22 bases in between. For the CDR3, the DNA is TGCGCCAGCAGCTCCGATGCCCCGTGGGGGGATTTCTACAATGAGCAGTTCTTC. It specifies CASSSDAPWGDFYNEQFF.

As DNA, the CDR3 is TGTGCCAGCAGTGGGACTAGCGGCCACAATGAGCAGTTCTTC. Translation gives CASSGTSGHNEQFF. The rearrangement uses TRBV6-1 and TRBJ2-1, with 10 bases matching TRBD2. Looked up from germline, CDR1 is MNHNS and CDR2 is SASEGT. This CDR3 contains 14 residues. The junction had 2 bases not matched to a gene; V was cut back by 4 bases and J by 5 bases.

This clonotype showed up many times. The chain employs TRBV7-8 and TRBJ2-1, with TRBD2 matching over 7 bases. V shed 5 bases, J shed 3 bases, and the junction held 13 bases outside the gene matches. The CDR3 contains 17 residues. The germline gives CDR1 SGHVS, CDR2 FQNEAQ. CDR3: CASSDPLAGVVYNEQFF. In DNA, the CDR3 is TGTGCCAGCAGCGATCCTTTGGCGGGGGTTGTCTACAATGAGCAGTTCTTC.

The rearrangement joins TRBV29-1 to TRBJ1-1; D perhaps matches TRBD1 (5 bases). The CDR3 consists of 11 residues. Germline values: CDR1 SQVTM, CDR2 ANQGSEA. V was clipped by 6 bases and J by 8 bases, with 13 bases between them. DNA for the CDR3: TGCAGCGTCGGATTCGACAGAGAAGCTTTCTTT. Protein product: CSVGFDREAFF.

This clonotype was observed a few times. This CDR3 is CASSFPRAGGLSDTQYF. DNA for the CDR3: TGTGCCAGCAGTTTCCCCCGGGCAGGGGGCCTTTCAGATACGCAGTATTTT. This chain uses TRBV27 with TRBJ2-3, with 8 bases matching TRBD1. V lost 3 bases and J lost 4; bases outside the gene matches: 12. Germline V CDR1 and CDR2: MNHEY, SMNVEV (reference sequence). There are 17 residues in the CDR3.

This clonotype has a count of ten or more. V and J are TRBV28 and TRBJ2-7, with D tentatively TRBD2 (6 bases). This CDR3 has 14 amino acids. V was trimmed by 10 bases and J by 5 bases, leaving 21 bases between them. The germline V gene encodes CDR1 MDHEN and CDR2 SYDVKM. This CDR3 reads CAISEAGSGDEQYF. CDR3 coding DNA: TGTGCCATTTCAGAGGCGGGATCGGGCGACGAGCAGTACTTC.

The rearrangement joins TRBV19 to TRBJ2-2; D is unclear. Trimming removed 6 bases from V and 0 bases from J, with 11 bases in between. The CDR3 has 15 amino acids. Per the germline V gene, CDR1 is LNHDA and CDR2 is SQIVND (reference sequence). The CDR3 DNA reads as TGTGCCAGTAGCCGTCGGGCCCCGAACACCGGGGAGCTGTTTTTT. Translating gives CASSRRAPNTGELFF.

This sequence joins TRBV20-1 and TRBJ2-5, with 7 positions matching TRBD2. Germline loops: CDR1 DFQATT, CDR2 SNEGSKA (reference sequence). The CDR3 consists of 17 residues. V trimming: 3 bases; J trimming: 1 base; junction bases outside the gene matches: 14. CDR3 protein: CSASHSLPLAAQETQYF. The DNA for the CDR3 is TGCAGTGCTAGCCATTCCCTTCCTCTAGCGGCCCAAGAGACCCAGTACTTC.

Comment on this clonotype: One end of the junction does not line up with germline, which may come from a read error. V gene TRBV29-1 combines with J gene TRBJ2-5, with D tentatively TRBD1 (6 bases). The CDR3 is 13 amino acids. From germline, CDR1 is SQVTM and CDR2 ANQGSEA. CDR3 residues: CSVEKSAGVDWHF. CDR3 in DNA: TGCAGCGTTGAAAAGTCGGCAGGGGTCGACTGGCACTTC.

This chain links TRBV12-3 or TRBV12-4 with TRBJ1-6, with D unresolved. V lost 8 bases to trimming and J lost 7 bases, with 9 bases between them. The CDR3 length is 12 residues. The DNA of the CDR3 is TGTGCCAGCGGTAGAGGGAATTCACCCCTCCACTTT. Translated, it gives CASGRGNSPLHF.

The chain couples TRBV12-3 or TRBV12-4 to TRBJ2-7, with TRBD1 matching 8 bases. The V gene end was trimmed by 7 bases and the J gene end by 5 bases; junction bases not matched to a gene: 7. This CDR3 has 13 amino acids. CDR3 nucleotides: TGTGCCAGCAATTATATACAGGGGGACGAGCAGTACTTC. Protein sequence: CASNYIQGDEQYF.

The chain recombines TRBV25-1 with TRBJ2-2, with 10 bases fitting TRBD1. CDR1 and CDR2 from the germline V gene are MGHDK and SYGVNS. After removal of 7 bases from V and 6 bases from J, the junction contained 11 bases not matched to a gene. CDR3 length: 16 amino acids. CDR3 sequence (DNA): TGTGCCAGCACATCGCCGGGACAGGGGTTCTCCGGGGAGCTGTTTTTT. Translating gives CASTSPGQGFSGELFF.

The rearrangement links TRBV20-1 to TRBJ2-2, with TRBD2 matching over 8 bases. The CDR3 is made up of 15 amino acids. V was pared by 2 bases and J by 3 bases, with 5 bases of the junction left unmatched. Germline V lookup: CDR1 DFQATT, CDR2 SNEGSKA (reference sequence). The CDR3 sequence is CSARRGGWDTGELFF. Written as DNA, the CDR3 is TGCAGTGCTAGACGGGGGGGGTGGGACACCGGGGAGCTGTTTTTT.

This chain uses TRBV7-2 with TRBJ2-5; D remains unclear. CDR1 and CDR2 (germline): SGHTA, FQGNSA. The V end lost 0 bases, the J end lost 3 bases, and 5 bases lay between the germline ends. CDR3 length: 13 residues. CDR3 sequence reads: CASSLAPKETQYF. CDR3 bases: TGTGCCAGCAGCTTAGCCCCTAAAGAGACCCAGTACTTC.

This clonotype was picked up a small number of times. CDR3 in DNA: TGTGCCAGCAGTTTATGGGGAGGAGGCTACACCTTC. It yields the protein CASSLWGGGYTF. This chain connects TRBV12-3 or TRBV12-4 to TRBJ1-2, with unresolved D. The germline V and J ends were trimmed by 2 bases and 8 bases, with 9 bases remaining between them. The CDR3 has 12 residues.

V gene TRBV7-2 combines with J gene TRBJ2-1; TRBD2 matches 8 bases. Germline V CDR1 and CDR2: SGHTA, FQGNSA. This CDR3 comprises 15 residues. Trimming at V came to 4 bases and at J to 12 bases, leaving 14 bases not matched to a gene. Here the CDR3 DNA reads TGTGCCAGCAGCTCCCTTAGGACTAGCTCTGGATGGCAGTTCTTC. Its translation is CASSSLRTSSGWQFF.

About this clonotype: An end of the junction differs from the germline gene, which may be a read error. V gene TRBV6-6 combines with J gene TRBJ2-1, with D tentatively TRBD2 (6 bases). Germline values: CDR1 MNHNY, CDR2 SVGAGI (reference sequence). CDR3 length equals 11 residues. CDR3 in DNA: TGTGCCAGCAGCCGGGGACTCGGCGCCCTCTTC. Protein: CASSRGLGALF.

The chain carries TRBV11-2 and TRBJ2-4; 10 positions agree with TRBD1. V lost 3 bases and J lost 0; bases outside the gene matches: 2. This CDR3 spans 16 amino acids. Germline-derived CDR1 and CDR2 are SGHAT and FQNNGV. CDR3 sequence reads: CASSLDRGVAKNIQYF. In nucleotides, the CDR3 is TGTGCCAGCAGCTTGGACAGGGGGGTAGCCAAAAACATTCAGTACTTC.

CDR3 sequence reads: CASSLEGSKMAYGYTF. The CDR3 nucleotides are TGTGCCAGCAGTTTAGAGGGTTCCAAAATGGCCTATGGCTACACCTTC. The chain links TRBV28 to TRBJ1-2; D is ambiguous. Germline V gene lookup returns CDR1 MDHEN and CDR2 SYDVKM. The CDR3 covers 16 residues. Trimming took off 2 bases at V and 4 bases at J, with 17 bases between the two ends.

The table lists this clonotype with a few counts. The chain uses TRBV7-9 and TRBJ2-7, with D maybe TRBD2 (6 bases). Germline V gene lookup returns CDR1 SEHNR and CDR2 FQNEAQ (reference sequence). This CDR3 contains 13 residues. Trimming removed 3 bases at V and 5 bases at J, with 11 bases between. The CDR3 DNA is TGTGCCAGCAGCTTCGGACTAATAGACGAGCAGTACTTC. As protein: CASSFGLIDEQYF.

This clonotype occurred many times. This chain connects TRBV29-1 to TRBJ2-7; D unclear. V was cut by 4 bases and J by 2 bases, with 3 bases left in between. The CDR3 has 10 residues. Germline loops: CDR1 SQVTM, CDR2 ANQGSEA. CDR3 sequence reads: CSVGTYEQYF. The CDR3 nucleotides read TGCAGCGTTGGAACCTACGAGCAGTACTTC.